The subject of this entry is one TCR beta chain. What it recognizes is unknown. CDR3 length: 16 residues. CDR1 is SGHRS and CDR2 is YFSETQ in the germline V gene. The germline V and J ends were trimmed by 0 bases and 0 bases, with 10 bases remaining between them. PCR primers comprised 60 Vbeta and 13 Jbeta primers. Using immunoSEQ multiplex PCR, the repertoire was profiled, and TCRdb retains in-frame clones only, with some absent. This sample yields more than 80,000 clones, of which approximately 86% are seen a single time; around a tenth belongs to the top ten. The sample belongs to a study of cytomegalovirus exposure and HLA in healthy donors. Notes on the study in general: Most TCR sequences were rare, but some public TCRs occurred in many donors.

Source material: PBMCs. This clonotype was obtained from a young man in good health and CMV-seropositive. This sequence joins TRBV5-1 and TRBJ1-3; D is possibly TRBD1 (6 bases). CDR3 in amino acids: CASSLGTGSSGNTIYF. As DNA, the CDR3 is TGCGCCAGCAGCTTGGGAACAGGGAGCTCTGGAAACACCATATATTTT.